This paragraph reports one T cell receptor beta chain. Its antigen is currently not known. One base away there is no much larger clone; base qualities are not given. Memory CD4+ T cells, defined as all CD4+ cells except CD45RA+CCR7+CD95- naive cells, were FACS-sorted on a FACSAria III to over 95% purity. Blood from healthy donors came from blood donation centers in Switzerland. Total CD4+ T cells and monocytes were enriched by positive selection with CD4 and CD14 magnetic microbeads. Before sorting, CD8+, CD14+, CD16+, CD56+, CD19+ and CD25-bright cells were excluded. In two blood donors, total memory CD4+ T cells were sequenced directly ex vivo to assess in vivo expansion of bacteria-reactive clonotypes. Isolation of peripheral blood mononuclear cells from donor blood was performed with Ficoll-Paque Plus. This record comes from a study of human CD4 T cells and Enterobacteriaceae (dated by TCRdb to 2020 to 2022). Findings and caveats that apply to the study as a whole: In ex vivo samples, clonotypes with broad cross-reactivity seemed more expanded than specific clonotypes, as 11 of 19 and about 60% of the roughly 35 fell within the top 5%. Reactivity of ex vivo clonotypes was inferred only by matching nucleotide sequences to CFSE-low cultures from the same donors.

Ex vivo total memory CD4+ samples were sequenced at deep level, with detection sensitivity of one cell in 200,000. The QIAamp DNA Micro Kit was used to extract genomic DNA from cell pellets, and spectrophotometry was used to check the DNA quantity and purity. TCR Vbeta CDR3 regions were amplified with the immunoSEQ multiplex PCR assay. Sequencing of amplicons was performed on the Illumina HiSeq platform. The retrieved sequences were 87 nucleotides long and included the CDR3 region. The published analysis was carried out like this. A clonotype was defined as a unique productive TCR Vbeta nucleotide sequence, quantified by productive template frequency from ImmunoSEQ Analyzer V3.0. A threshold at the top 5th percentile of each frequency-ranked repertoire was used to define expanded clonotypes. Repertoire overlap was calculated as Chao-Jaccard with the R package fossil and was visualized by nonmetric multidimensional scaling with the R package MASS. TCRdb took over this immuneACCESS table, retaining in-frame rearrangements with V and J assigned. Such tables are incomplete; in checked studies, under half of the missing clones stem from an unresolved V gene, and the remainder is unexplained. That table furnishes V, J and clone size, whereas the DNA furnished D and trimming. The sample table records just under 30,000 clones; approximately 82% of these occur just once. 1.7% of the sample is held by the ten biggest clonotypes.

Trimming leaves V shorter by 5 bases and J shorter by 5 bases, with the junction holding 12 bases beyond the gene matches. Looking up the germline V gene yields CDR1 MDHEN and CDR2 SYDVKM. Spanning cysteine to phenylalanine, the CDR3 consists of 16 amino acids. Of the read, only the CDR3 DNA is kept; its 48 bases are in frame from base 1. The sample was memory CD4+ T cells from blood. The cell subset or site label of this sample denotes: total memory CD4 T cells sorted directly ex vivo, unstimulated. The TCR was taken from a human donor in good health. Recombination joined TRBV28 with TRBJ2-1, and TRBD2 matches 7 of the central bases. The base sequence is TGTGCCAGCAGTCTAACGGGGAGGGAGAAAAACAATGAGCAGTTCTTC. This translates into CASSLTGREKNNEQFF.